These 11 T cell receptor beta chains were sequenced from one sample in a study of vaccination and CD4 T cells after COVID-19 (dated by TCRdb to 2021 to 2024). Receptors were amplified or captured by PCR. Instrument on record: Illumina iSeq 100. DNA from cultured CD4+ T cells underwent TCR sequencing with the Oncomine TCR Beta short-read assay at the Johns Hopkins FTIC core. TCRdb reprocessed the public reads (quality trimming at Q25 with fastp, clone calling with MiXCR) and kept in-frame beta chains. Duplicate CDR3 protein sequences are folded into a single record with the most common DNA and genes. The sample includes 5,500 to 8,000 distinct CDR3 sequences, with over 20% observed a single time. Jointly, the top ten make up over 20% of the sample. The treatment or condition label corresponds to: approximately nine-day PBMC culture with coronavirus spike peptide pools or control peptides (ViraFEST assay).

Which antigens these TCRs recognize remains unknown. This specimen was CD4+ T cells from blood, cultured in vitro, taken after SARS-CoV-2 vaccination. These receptors were collected from a human donor who had recovered from COVID-19.

The CDR3 is CASSLRQGAADNEQFF. CDR3 DNA: TGTGCCAGCAGCTTAAGGCAGGGGGCGGCTGACAATGAGCAGTTCTTC. V gene TRBV7-2 combines with J gene TRBJ2-1; 8 positions agree with TRBD1. There are 16 residues in the CDR3. Germline CDR1 reads SGHTA; CDR2 reads FQGNSA. V lost 2 bases to trimming and J lost 5 bases; unmatched junction nucleotides: 8.

By share, this clonotype counts as medium-sized. V is TRBV7-9 and J is TRBJ1-1; D not resolved. The CDR3 is made up of 15 amino acids. CDR1 and CDR2 (germline): SEHNR, FQNEAQ (reference sequence). Between the trimmed V and J ends, which lost 5 bases and 1 base, there was a span of 14 bases. CDR3 in amino acids: CASSLPGLRNTEAFF. CDR3 nucleotides: TGTGCCAGCAGCCTACCGGGATTACGGAACACTGAAGCTTTCTTT.

To note about this clonotype: A read error may explain this, as a much larger clone is one base away. The CDR3 carries no conserved terminal phenylalanine or tryptophan, so it likely arises from a read error. This chain links TRBV20-1 with TRBJ2-1; 9 bases are shared with TRBD2. Germline V gene data show CDR1 as DFQATT and CDR2 as SNEGSKA (reference sequence). The CDR3 sequence is 14 residues long. V trimming: 0 bases; J trimming: 7 bases; junction bases outside the gene matches: 4. The CDR3 spells CSAREGGRVNEQFS. DNA of the CDR3: TGCAGTGCTAGAGAGGGCGGGAGGGTAAATGAGCAGTTCTCC.

This chain connects TRBV5-4 to TRBJ2-5; D is perhaps TRBD1 (6 bases). With 4 bases removed from V and 3 bases from J, the gap between germline ends came to 10 bases. CDR1 SGHNT and CDR2 YYREEE come from the germline V gene (reference sequence). CDR3 size: 13 residues. CDR3 sequence (DNA): TGTGCCAGCAGCATGGACAGAAAAGAGACCCAGTACTTC. As protein: CASSMDRKETQYF.

The J gene is TRBJ2-3, the V gene TRBV4-2; D could derive from TRBD1 or TRBD2 (5 bases each). V gave up 0 bases and J gave up 2 bases, with 9 bases separating them. Per the germline V gene, CDR1 is LGHNA and CDR2 is YNFKEQ. The CDR3 has 15 residues. CDR3 DNA sequence: TGTGCCAGCAGCCAAGATACGGGGACCACAGATACGCAGTATTTT. Amino acids: CASSQDTGTTDTQYF.

This clonotype is medium-sized by share. V is TRBV7-2 and J is TRBJ2-7; D gene ambiguous. Trimming pared 5 bases from V and 4 bases from J, leaving 12 bases between. Per the germline V gene, CDR1 is SGHTA and CDR2 is FQGNSA. The CDR3 contains 13 residues. This CDR3 reads CASSPRSPYEQYF. CDR3 DNA: TGTGCCAGCAGCCCACGGAGCCCTTACGAGCAGTACTTC.

The rearrangement links TRBV6-2 or TRBV6-3 to TRBJ1-6; 9 nucleotides agree with TRBD1. The germline gives CDR1 MNHEY, CDR2 SVGEGT. This CDR3 region has 15 residues. The ends lost 6 bases at V and 6 bases at J; junction bases unmatched: 6. As DNA, the CDR3 is TGTGCCAGCAGGCCACCGGGACAGGGTAATTCACCCCTCCACTTT. Amino acid sequence: CASRPPGQGNSPLHF.

The rearrangement links TRBV12-3 or TRBV12-4 to TRBJ2-5, with 8 bases lining up with TRBD1. This CDR3 has 15 amino acids. V lost 6 bases and J lost 5; bases outside the gene matches: 11. CDR3 sequence: CASSRTGQGGETQYF. The CDR3 nucleotides read TGTGCCAGCAGCCGAACTGGACAGGGTGGGGAGACCCAGTACTTC.

This clonotype has only a few counts. The rearrangement uses TRBV2 and TRBJ1-6; the D gene is possibly TRBD1 (6 bases). This CDR3 contains 18 residues. The V end was cut by 8 bases, the J end by 8 bases, with 28 bases between. Looked up from germline, CDR1 is SNHLY and CDR2 is FYNNEI. For the CDR3, the DNA is TGTGCCAGCGGGACCAGCCTAAAAAGGGGGGTTGGCCATTCACCCCTCCACTTT. Encoded protein: CASGTSLKRGVGHSPLHF.

V is TRBV5-6 and J is TRBJ2-7, with a possible D match to TRBD2 (6 bases). Per the germline V gene, CDR1 is SGHDT and CDR2 is YYEEEE. CDR3 length: 14 residues. V lost 3 bases to trimming and J lost 3 bases, with 13 bases between them. The CDR3 sequence: CASSSGDSYYEQYF. For the CDR3, the DNA is TGTGCCAGCAGCTCTGGGGACTCTTACTACGAGCAGTACTTC.

CDR3 in DNA: TGTGCCAGCAGTTACTCCCGACTTACTAAACAAGAGACCCAGTACTTC. It yields the protein CASSYSRLTKQETQYF. The chain has TRBV6-2 or TRBV6-3 and TRBJ2-5; D unclear. This CDR3 is 16 amino acids long. In germline, CDR1 is MNHEY, CDR2 SVGEGT. The V end was cut by 0 bases, the J end by 2 bases, with 13 bases between.